The 28 T cell receptor beta chains below were found in one sample sequenced in a study of T cell responses to AZD1222 COVID-19 vaccine. Clones were read by immunoSEQ multiplex PCR, and TCRdb kept only the in-frame ones, dropping some. The profile shows some 60,000 clones, around nine tenths of them singletons. The sequencing used peripheral blood, collected 28 days after the second AZD1222 dose. The receptors come from an adult who received the AZD1222 COVID-19 vaccine.

This rearrangement joins TRBV15 to TRBJ2-7; tentatively, D is TRBD2 (5 bases). The V end was cut by 0 bases, the J end by 0 bases, with 9 bases between. Germline CDR1 is LNHNV and CDR2 is YYDKDF (reference sequence). CDR3 length: 15 residues. CDR3 amino acids: CATSRDVGNSYEQYF. CDR3 nucleotide sequence: TGTGCCACCAGCAGAGATGTCGGGAACTCCTACGAGCAGTACTTC.

This clone counts as medium-sized (0.01 to 0.1%). This rearrangement joins TRBV6-4 to TRBJ2-1; 13 bases align to TRBD2. CDR3 size: 15 residues. The V gene end was trimmed by 3 bases and the J gene end by 8 bases; junction bases not matched to a gene: 4. Germline loops: CDR1 MRHNA, CDR2 SNTAGT. The CDR3 sequence is CASSEGTSGVDEQFF. The CDR3 coding sequence is TGTGCCAGCAGTGAAGGGACTAGCGGGGTAGATGAGCAGTTCTTC.

The chain employs TRBV9 and TRBJ2-7; no clear D. The germline V gene encodes CDR1 SGDLS and CDR2 YYNGEE. Trimming cost V 4 bases and J 5 bases, with 13 bases left between them. The CDR3 covers 13 residues. DNA of the CDR3: TGTGCCAGCAGCCCCTGGGGTGTTGACGAGCAGTACTTC. This translates into CASSPWGVDEQYF.

V usage is TRBV28 and J usage is TRBJ1-5; D not certain. The germline V gene has CDR1 MDHEN and CDR2 SYDVKM. This CDR3 spans 14 amino acids. V was pared by 5 bases and J by 6 bases, with 14 bases between. CDR3 sequence (DNA): TGTGCCAGCAGTGGGATTCATCGAACTCAGCCCCAGCATTTT. Its protein is CASSGIHRTQPQHF.

The gene calls are TRBV28 and TRBJ1-5; TRBD1 matches at 7 bases. The V and J ends lost 9 bases and 4 bases, in that order; junction bases with no gene match: 6. Per the germline V gene, CDR1 is MDHEN and CDR2 is SYDVKM. This CDR3 region has 13 residues. The chain's CDR3 is CASSRDRNQPQHF. The CDR3 DNA reads TGTGCCAGTTCCCGGGACAGAAATCAGCCCCAGCATTTT. The full variable domain, its missing parts supplied by reference TRBV28 and TRBJ1-5, is DVKVTQSSRYLVKRTGEKVFLECVQDMDHENMFWYRQDPGLGLRLIYFSYDVKMKEKGDIPEGYSVSREKKERFSLILESASTNQTSMYLCASSRDRNQPQHFGDGTRLSIL.

The V call is TRBV7-2, the J call TRBJ2-3; 10 nucleotides line up with TRBD2. V was clipped by 3 bases and J by 0 bases; unmatched bases: 3. CDR1 is SGHTA, CDR2 FQGNSA, per germline. The CDR3 contains 16 residues. The CDR3 protein is CASSFIAGGSTDTQYF. CDR3 DNA sequence: TGTGCCAGCAGCTTTATAGCGGGGGGAAGCACAGATACGCAGTATTTT.

CDR3 bases: TGTGCCAGCAGCCCTAGGTGGGGCCGCAACACCGGGGAGCTGTTTTTT. Encoded protein: CASSPRWGRNTGELFF. The rearrangement links TRBV5-8 to TRBJ2-2, with D perhaps matching TRBD1 (5 bases). The germline V gene has CDR1 SGHTS and CDR2 YDEGEE. V lost 4 bases and J 2 bases, leaving 15 bases between the germline ends. The CDR3 totals 16 residues.

The rearrangement joins TRBV28 to TRBJ1-1; a weak D match, TRBD1 (5 bases). V lost 7 bases and J lost 2, with 23 bases in between. The length of the CDR3 is 17 residues. Germline V gene data show CDR1 as MDHEN and CDR2 as SYDVKM. This chain's CDR3 is CASMPAGRTQPNTEAFF. The DNA of the CDR3 is TGTGCCAGCATGCCAGCGGGCAGGACACAACCCAACACTGAAGCTTTCTTT. The whole variable domain, remainder taken from reference TRBV28 and TRBJ1-1, is DVKVTQSSRYLVKRTGEKVFLECVQDMDHENMFWYRQDPGLGLRLIYFSYDVKMKEKGDIPEGYSVSREKKERFSLILESASTNQTSMYLCASMPAGRTQPNTEAFFGQGTRLTVV.

The chain is built from TRBV5-1 and TRBJ2-2; tentative D call: TRBD2 (7 bases). Trimming took off 4 bases at V and 6 bases at J, with 16 bases between the two ends. The CDR3 runs 15 residues. Germline assignment: CDR1 SGHRS and CDR2 YFSETQ. The CDR3 DNA reads TGCGCCAGCAGCCCCCGGAGGGAGGGGGCCGGGGAGCTGTTTTTT. It translates to CASSPRREGAGELFF.

This clone was seen only once. DNA of the CDR3: TGTGCCAGCTCATCCTCGGCACAGGGGGTATCTGAAGCTTTCTTT. Its translation: CASSSSAQGVSEAFF. The chain carries TRBV18 and TRBJ1-1; 8 bases agree with TRBD1. J gave up 6 bases and V 5 bases, and 11 bases lay outside the gene matches. The CDR3 is 15 amino acids. Germline CDR1 is KGHSH and CDR2 is LQKENI.

The CDR3 bases are TGTGCCAGCTCACCACAGGAGCCAGGGTCGGTCGGGAGCACTGAAGCTTTCTTT. Translated: CASSPQEPGSVGSTEAFF. This rearrangement joins TRBV18 to TRBJ1-1; D possibly corresponds to TRBD1 (5 bases). CDR3 length: 18 amino acids. V was trimmed by 1 base and J by 4 bases, leaving 22 bases between them. The germline CDR1 and CDR2 sequences are KGHSH and LQKENI. Variable domain in full (rest from reference TRBV18 and TRBJ1-1): NAGVMQNPRHLVRRRGQEARLRCSPMKGHSHVYWYRQLPEEGLKFMVYLQKENIIDESGMPKERFSAEFPKEGPSILRIQQVVRGDSAAYFCASSPQEPGSVGSTEAFFGQGTRLTVV.

This rearrangement joins TRBV18 to TRBJ2-3; D is ambiguous. Trimming cost V 2 bases and J 0 bases, with 9 bases left between them. The CDR3 covers 15 residues. The V gene's germline CDR1 is KGHSH and CDR2 LQKENI. The CDR3 nucleotides read TGTGCCAGCTCACCAACCGCGGATAGCACAGATACGCAGTATTTT. It specifies CASSPTADSTDTQYF.

J is TRBJ2-7 and V is TRBV28, with TRBD2 matching over 11 bases. This CDR3 region has 16 residues. Germline assignment: CDR1 MDHEN and CDR2 SYDVKM. Trimming took 5 bases from V and 0 from J; bases not matched to a gene: 6. DNA for the CDR3: TGTGCCAGCAGTCTGTTCGGGACTAGCGGCTCCTACGAGCAGTACTTC. As protein: CASSLFGTSGSYEQYF.

The chain couples TRBV27 to TRBJ2-5, with 7 nucleotides matching TRBD2. Germline V lookup: CDR1 MNHEY, CDR2 SMNVEV (reference sequence). This CDR3 comprises 15 residues. Trimming removed 5 bases from V and 1 base from J; junction bases left unmatched: 7. The CDR3 region has the DNA TGTGCCAGCAGTGCCCGGTGGGGGGGCCAAGAGACCCAGTACTTC. Translated, it gives CASSARWGGQETQYF.

This clone was counted only a few times. CDR3 DNA: TGTGCCAGCAGCCCGACTAGCGGGGAGGGTAATGAGCAGTTCTTC. Protein product: CASSPTSGEGNEQFF. V and J are TRBV7-2 and TRBJ2-1; 11 positions match TRBD2. J was trimmed by 7 bases and V by 5 bases; bases with no gene match: 7. The germline V gene has CDR1 SGHTA and CDR2 FQGNSA. The CDR3 sequence is 15 residues long.

Only one count was recorded for this clone. J is TRBJ1-4 and V is TRBV4-1; 7 bases match TRBD1. The CDR3 spans 17 residues. Losses at the gene ends were 4 bases for V and 5 bases for J; bases not matched to a gene: 13. Germline V CDR1 and CDR2: MGHRA, YSYEKL. The CDR3 sequence is CASSPASEDRLNEKLFF. In nucleotides, the CDR3 is TGCGCCAGCAGCCCGGCAAGCGAGGACAGGCTGAATGAAAAACTGTTTTTT.

The CDR3 region is CASSFVAYEQYF. The CDR3 region has the DNA TGTGCCAGCAGTTTCGTAGCCTACGAGCAGTACTTC. V usage is TRBV28 and J usage is TRBJ2-7, with D uncertain. CDR1 MDHEN and CDR2 SYDVKM come from the germline V gene. Trimming left V 3 bases short and J 2 bases short, with 5 bases between. This CDR3 comprises 12 residues.

The chain carries TRBV19 and TRBJ1-4; 8 positions agree with TRBD1. Per germline, CDR1 LNHDA and CDR2 SQIVND (reference sequence). After removal of 5 bases from V and 4 bases from J, the junction contained 12 bases not matched to a gene. The length of the CDR3 is 17 residues. CDR3 in DNA: TGTGCCAGTAGTCGTACACCACAGGGGGTCCTTAATGAAAAACTGTTTTTT. This encodes CASSRTPQGVLNEKLFF.

The V gene is TRBV30, the J gene TRBJ2-6; TRBD1 matches 7 bases. Germline V gene lookup returns CDR1 GTSNPN and CDR2 SVGIG (reference sequence). CDR3 length: 14 amino acids. The V and J ends lost 7 bases and 4 bases, in that order; junction bases with no gene match: 7. CDR3 coding DNA: TGTGCCTTTGCCGGGACAGCCGGGGCCAACGTCCTGACTTTC. Amino acids: CAFAGTAGANVLTF.

The V and J genes are TRBV24-1 and TRBJ1-5; 9 nucleotides align to TRBD1. CDR3 length equals 16 residues. The germline CDR1 and CDR2 sequences are KGHDR and SFDVKD. V trimming: 4 bases; J trimming: 6 bases; junction bases outside the gene matches: 9. This chain's CDR3 is CATSEGPGQGIQPQHF. The CDR3 coding sequence is TGTGCCACCAGTGAGGGGCCGGGACAGGGAATTCAGCCCCAGCATTTT.

As for this clone: This sample includes further DNA sequences coding for the same CDR3. The J gene is TRBJ2-7, the V gene TRBV7-9; possibly TRBD2 for D (7 bases). With 5 bases removed from V and 2 bases from J, the gap between germline ends came to 10 bases. Germline CDR1 is SEHNR and CDR2 is FQNEAQ (reference sequence). The CDR3 sequence is 13 residues long. The CDR3 DNA reads TGTGCCAGCAGCCCGCGGGGGCCCTACGAGCAGTACTTC. It yields the protein CASSPRGPYEQYF.

The chain carries TRBV7-2 and TRBJ2-5, with D possibly matching TRBD2 (6 bases). CDR1 is SGHTA, CDR2 FQGNSA, per germline. There are 15 residues in the CDR3. Between the trimmed V and J ends, which lost 1 base and 4 bases, there was a span of 13 bases. CDR3 nucleotide sequence: TGTGCCAGCAGCTTAGGCGGGAATGGGGGAGAGACCCAGTACTTC. Translating it yields CASSLGGNGGETQYF.

The chain recombines TRBV6-1 with TRBJ1-3; 7 nucleotides match TRBD1. V lost 4 bases and J lost 4; bases outside the gene matches: 13. The V gene's germline CDR1 is MNHNS and CDR2 SASEGT. This CDR3 comprises 17 residues. CDR3 nucleotides: TGTGCCAGCAGTGCCTCCCCCTACAGGGGTACGGGAAACACCATATATTTT. Its translation: CASSASPYRGTGNTIYF.

The chain uses TRBV5-1 and TRBJ2-2; weak D call: TRBD1 (5 bases). Per germline, CDR1 SGHRS and CDR2 YFSETQ. The CDR3 runs 16 residues. V was pared by 0 bases and J by 4 bases, with 13 bases between. The DNA of the CDR3 is TGCGCCAGCAGCTTGGGGGGCCAGGGAATCACCGGGGAGCTGTTTTTT. It yields the protein CASSLGGQGITGELFF.

This chain joins TRBV4-3 and TRBJ2-1; unclear D gene. Per the germline V gene, CDR1 is LGHNA and CDR2 is YSLEER. Trimming removed 3 bases from V and 11 bases from J, with 17 bases in between. CDR3 length: 14 residues. This CDR3 reads CASSHLQSQQQQFF. CDR3 sequence (DNA): TGCGCCAGCAGCCATCTCCAAAGCCAGCAACAGCAGTTCTTC.

The CDR3 here is CASSLMTEDEQFF. CDR3 nucleotides: TGCGCCAGCAGCTTAATGACGGAAGATGAGCAGTTCTTC. This chain links TRBV5-1 with TRBJ2-1, with D unresolved. CDR1 and CDR2 (germline): SGHRS, YFSETQ. There are 13 residues in the CDR3. V was shortened by 2 bases and J by 8 bases, with 11 bases between the two germline ends.

This chain joins TRBV5-4 and TRBJ2-5; D tentatively reads TRBD1 or TRBD2 (5 bases each). Per germline, CDR1 SGHNT and CDR2 YYREEE (reference sequence). Trimming removed 4 bases from V and 2 bases from J, with 12 bases in between. This CDR3 is 14 amino acids long. The CDR3 region is CASSQGAGQETQYF. The DNA for the CDR3 is TGTGCCAGCAGCCAGGGTGCGGGTCAAGAGACCCAGTACTTC.

The chain employs TRBV6-5 and TRBJ1-1; possible D gene TRBD1, 5 bases. The V gene's germline CDR1 is MNHEY and CDR2 SVGAGI. CDR3 length equals 15 residues. Trimming stripped 0 bases from V and 1 base from J, with 9 bases between. The CDR3 sequence is CASSYSDQGNTEAFF. The CDR3 DNA is TGTGCCAGCAGTTACTCGGATCAGGGGAACACTGAAGCTTTCTTT.